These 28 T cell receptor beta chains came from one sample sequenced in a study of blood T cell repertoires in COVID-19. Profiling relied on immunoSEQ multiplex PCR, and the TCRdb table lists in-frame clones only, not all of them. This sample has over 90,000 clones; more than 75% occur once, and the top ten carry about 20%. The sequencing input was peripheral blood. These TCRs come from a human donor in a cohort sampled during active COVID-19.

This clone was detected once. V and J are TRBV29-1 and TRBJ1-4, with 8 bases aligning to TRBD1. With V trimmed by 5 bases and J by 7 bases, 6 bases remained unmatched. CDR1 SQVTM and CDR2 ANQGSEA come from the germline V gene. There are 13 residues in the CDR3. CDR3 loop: CSVFETGAEKLFF. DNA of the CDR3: TGCAGCGTTTTCGAGACAGGGGCTGAAAAACTGTTTTTT.

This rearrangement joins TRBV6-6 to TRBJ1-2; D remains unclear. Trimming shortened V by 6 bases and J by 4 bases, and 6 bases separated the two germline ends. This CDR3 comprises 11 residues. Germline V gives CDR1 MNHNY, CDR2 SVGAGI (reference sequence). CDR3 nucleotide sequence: TGTGCCAGCAGCCTAACCTATGGCTACACCTTC. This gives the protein CASSLTYGYTF.

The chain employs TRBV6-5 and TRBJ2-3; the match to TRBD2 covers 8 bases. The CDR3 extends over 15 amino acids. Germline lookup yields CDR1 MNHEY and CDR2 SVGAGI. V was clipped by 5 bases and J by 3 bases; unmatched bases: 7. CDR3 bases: TGTGCCAGCAGTCCAAGCGGGGGCGGGACAGATACGCAGTATTTT. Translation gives CASSPSGGGTDTQYF.

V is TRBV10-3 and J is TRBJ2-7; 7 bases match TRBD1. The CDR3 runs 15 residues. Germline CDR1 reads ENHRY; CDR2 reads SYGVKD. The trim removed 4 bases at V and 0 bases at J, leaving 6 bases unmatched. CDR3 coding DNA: TGTGCCATCAGTGTCGGGGCAGGGGGCTCCTACGAGCAGTACTTC. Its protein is CAISVGAGGSYEQYF.

The CDR3 DNA is TGCAGTGCTAGTGGACTACTTCCTGTCTCCTACGAGCAGTACTTC. Protein: CSASGLLPVSYEQYF. The V call is TRBV20-1, the J call TRBJ2-7, with TRBD2 as a possible D gene (6 bases). Per germline, CDR1 DFQATT and CDR2 SNEGSKA (reference sequence). This CDR3 is 15 amino acids long. V lost 3 bases, J lost 0 bases, and 15 bases lay in between.

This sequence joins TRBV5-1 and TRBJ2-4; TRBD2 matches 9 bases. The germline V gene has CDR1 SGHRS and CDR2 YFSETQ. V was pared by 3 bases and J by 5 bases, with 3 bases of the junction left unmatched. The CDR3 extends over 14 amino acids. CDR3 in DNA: TGCGCCAGCAGCTCCGGCGGGGGGGAAAACATTCAGTACTTC. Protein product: CASSSGGGENIQYF.

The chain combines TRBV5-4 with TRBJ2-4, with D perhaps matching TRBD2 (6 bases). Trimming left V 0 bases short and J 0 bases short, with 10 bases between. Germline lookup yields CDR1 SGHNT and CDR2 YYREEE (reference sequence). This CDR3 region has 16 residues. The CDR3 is CASSLAGTLAKNIQYF. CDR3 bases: TGTGCCAGCAGCTTGGCCGGGACTTTAGCCAAAAACATTCAGTACTTC. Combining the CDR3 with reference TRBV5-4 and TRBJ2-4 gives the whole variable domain ETGVTQSPTHLIKTRGQQVTLRCSSQSGHNTVSWYQQALGQGPQFIFQYYREEENGRGNFPPRFSGLQFPNYSSELNVNALELDDSALYLCASSLAGTLAKNIQYFGAGTRLSVL.

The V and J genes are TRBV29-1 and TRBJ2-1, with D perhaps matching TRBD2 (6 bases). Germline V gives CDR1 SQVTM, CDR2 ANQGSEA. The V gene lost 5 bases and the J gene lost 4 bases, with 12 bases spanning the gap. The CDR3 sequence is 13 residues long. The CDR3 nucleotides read TGCAGCGTTCCGGGAGCTTGGTACAATGAGCAGTTCTTC. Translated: CSVPGAWYNEQFF.

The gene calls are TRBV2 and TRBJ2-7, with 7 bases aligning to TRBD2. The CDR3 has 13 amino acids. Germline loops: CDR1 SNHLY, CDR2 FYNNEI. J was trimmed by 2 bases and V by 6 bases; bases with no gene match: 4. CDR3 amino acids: CASRWEGTYEQYF. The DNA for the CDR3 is TGTGCCAGCAGGTGGGAGGGGACCTACGAGCAGTACTTC.

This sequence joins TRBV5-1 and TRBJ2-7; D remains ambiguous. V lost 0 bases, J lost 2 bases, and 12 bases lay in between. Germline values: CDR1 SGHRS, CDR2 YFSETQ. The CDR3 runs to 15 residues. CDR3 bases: TGCGCCAGCAGCTTGGGTGGTGTAGAGACCTACGAGCAGTACTTC. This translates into CASSLGGVETYEQYF.

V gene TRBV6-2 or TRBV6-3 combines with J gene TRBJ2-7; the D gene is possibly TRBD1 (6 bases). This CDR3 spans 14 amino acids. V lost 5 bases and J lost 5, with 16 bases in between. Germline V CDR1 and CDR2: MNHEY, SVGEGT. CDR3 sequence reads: CASSHRVRIHEQYF. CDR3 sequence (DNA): TGTGCCAGCAGTCACAGGGTAAGAATCCACGAGCAGTACTTC.

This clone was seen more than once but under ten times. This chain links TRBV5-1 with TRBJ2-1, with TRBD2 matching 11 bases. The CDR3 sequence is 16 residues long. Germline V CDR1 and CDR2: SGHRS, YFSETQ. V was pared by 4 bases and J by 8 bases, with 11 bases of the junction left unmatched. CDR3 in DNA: TGCGCCAGCAGCACATCTACTAGCGGGAGTTTGGATGAGCAGTTCTTC. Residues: CASSTSTSGSLDEQFF.

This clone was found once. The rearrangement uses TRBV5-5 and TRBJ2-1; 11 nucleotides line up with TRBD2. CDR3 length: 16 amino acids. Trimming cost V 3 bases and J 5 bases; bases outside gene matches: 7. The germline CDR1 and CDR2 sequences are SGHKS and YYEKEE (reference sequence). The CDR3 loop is CASSSIAGGPNNEQFF. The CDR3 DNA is TGTGCCAGCAGCTCTATAGCGGGAGGGCCGAACAATGAGCAGTTCTTC. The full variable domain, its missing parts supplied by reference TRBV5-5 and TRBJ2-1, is DAGVTQSPTHLIKTRGQQVTLRCSPISGHKSVSWYQQVLGQGPQFIFQYYEKEERGRGNFPDRFSARQFPNYSSELNVNALLLGDSALYLCASSSIAGGPNNEQFFGPGTRLTVL.

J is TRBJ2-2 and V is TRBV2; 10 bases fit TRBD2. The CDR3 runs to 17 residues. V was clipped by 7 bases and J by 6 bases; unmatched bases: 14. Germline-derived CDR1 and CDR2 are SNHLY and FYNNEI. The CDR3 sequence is CASMRLAGTGTAGELFF. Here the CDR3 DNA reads TGTGCCAGCATGAGACTAGCGGGTACGGGTACCGCCGGGGAGCTGTTTTTT.

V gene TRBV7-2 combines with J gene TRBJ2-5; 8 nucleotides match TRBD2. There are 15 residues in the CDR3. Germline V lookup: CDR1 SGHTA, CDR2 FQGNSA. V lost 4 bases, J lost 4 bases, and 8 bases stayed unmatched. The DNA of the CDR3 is TGTGCCAGCAGCTCTGATAGCGGGGAGGGAGAGACCCAGTACTTC. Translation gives CASSSDSGEGETQYF.

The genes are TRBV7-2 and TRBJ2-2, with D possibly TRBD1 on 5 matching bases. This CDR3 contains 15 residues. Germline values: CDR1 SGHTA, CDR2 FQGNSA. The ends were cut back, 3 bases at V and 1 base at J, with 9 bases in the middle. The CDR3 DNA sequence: TGTGCCAGCAGCTTTCAGGGTTTGAACACCGGGGAGCTGTTTTTT. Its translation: CASSFQGLNTGELFF. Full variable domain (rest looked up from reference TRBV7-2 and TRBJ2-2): GAGVSQSPSNKVTEKGKDVELRCDPISGHTALYWYRQSLGQGLEFLIYFQGNSAPDKSGLPSDRFSAERTGGSVSTLTIQRTQQEDSAVYLCASSFQGLNTGELFFGEGSRLTVL.

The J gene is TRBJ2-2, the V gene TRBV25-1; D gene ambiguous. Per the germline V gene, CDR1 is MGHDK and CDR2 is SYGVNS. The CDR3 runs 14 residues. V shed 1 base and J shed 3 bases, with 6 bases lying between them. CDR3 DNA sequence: TGTGCCAGCAGTGAATTTCGTCACACCGGGGAGCTGTTTTTT. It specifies CASSEFRHTGELFF.

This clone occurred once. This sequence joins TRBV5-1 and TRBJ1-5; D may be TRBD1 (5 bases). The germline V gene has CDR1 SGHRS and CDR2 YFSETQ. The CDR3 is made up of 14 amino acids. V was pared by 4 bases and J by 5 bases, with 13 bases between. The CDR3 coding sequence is TGCGCCAGCAGCCCTGACAGTCAGTATCAGCCCCAGCATTTT. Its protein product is CASSPDSQYQPQHF.

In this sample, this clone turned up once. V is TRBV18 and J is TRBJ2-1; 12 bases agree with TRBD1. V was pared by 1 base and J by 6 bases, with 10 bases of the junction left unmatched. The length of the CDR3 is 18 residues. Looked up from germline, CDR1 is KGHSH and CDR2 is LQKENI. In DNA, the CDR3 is TGTGCCAGCTCACCACTTGGGACAGGGGGCTTCGTTGGCAATGAGCAGTTCTTC. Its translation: CASSPLGTGGFVGNEQFF.

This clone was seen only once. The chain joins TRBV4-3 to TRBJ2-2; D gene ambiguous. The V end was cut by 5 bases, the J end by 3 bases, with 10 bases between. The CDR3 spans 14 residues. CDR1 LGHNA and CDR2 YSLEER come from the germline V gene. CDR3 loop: CASSVVSDTGELFF. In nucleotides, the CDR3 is TGCGCCAGCAGCGTGGTTAGTGACACCGGGGAGCTGTTTTTT.

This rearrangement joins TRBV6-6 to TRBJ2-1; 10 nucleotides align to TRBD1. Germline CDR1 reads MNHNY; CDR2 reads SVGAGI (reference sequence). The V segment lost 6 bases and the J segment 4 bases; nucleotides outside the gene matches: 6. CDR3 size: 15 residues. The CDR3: CASRSPGQGYNEQFF. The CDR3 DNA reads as TGTGCCAGCAGATCGCCGGGACAGGGGTACAATGAGCAGTTCTTC.

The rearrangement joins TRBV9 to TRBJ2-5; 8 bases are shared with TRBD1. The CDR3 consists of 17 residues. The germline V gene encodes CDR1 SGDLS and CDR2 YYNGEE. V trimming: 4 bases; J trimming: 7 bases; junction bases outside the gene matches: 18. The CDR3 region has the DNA TGTGCCAGCAGCTCATGGCCGGGGGCAGGGGGCTTAGTGACCCAGTACTTC. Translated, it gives CASSSWPGAGGLVTQYF. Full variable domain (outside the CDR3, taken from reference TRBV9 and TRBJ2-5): DSGVTQTPKHLITATGQRVTLRCSPRSGDLSVYWYQQSLDQGLQFLIQYYNGEERAKGNILERFSAQQFPDLHSELNLSSLELGDSALYFCASSSWPGAGGLVTQYFGPGTRLLVL.

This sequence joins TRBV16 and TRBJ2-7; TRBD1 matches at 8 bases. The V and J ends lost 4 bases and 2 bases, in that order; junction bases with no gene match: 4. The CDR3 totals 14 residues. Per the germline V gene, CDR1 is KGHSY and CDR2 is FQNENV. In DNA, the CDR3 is TGTGCCAGCAGCCGGGGGACAGGTGCCTACGAGCAGTACTTC. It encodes CASSRGTGAYEQYF.

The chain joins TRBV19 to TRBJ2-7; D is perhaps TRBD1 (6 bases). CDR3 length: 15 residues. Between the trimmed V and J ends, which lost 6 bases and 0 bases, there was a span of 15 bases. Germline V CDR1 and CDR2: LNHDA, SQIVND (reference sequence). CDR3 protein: CASRIWDTGSYEQYF. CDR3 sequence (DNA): TGTGCCAGTAGGATTTGGGACACTGGCTCCTACGAGCAGTACTTC.

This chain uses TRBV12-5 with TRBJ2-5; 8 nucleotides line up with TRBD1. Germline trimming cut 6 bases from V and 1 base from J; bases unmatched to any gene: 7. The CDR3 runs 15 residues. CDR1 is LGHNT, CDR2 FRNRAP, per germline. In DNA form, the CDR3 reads TGTGCTAGTGGCCCGGGACAGGTCCTCCAAGAGACCCAGTACTTC. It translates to CASGPGQVLQETQYF.

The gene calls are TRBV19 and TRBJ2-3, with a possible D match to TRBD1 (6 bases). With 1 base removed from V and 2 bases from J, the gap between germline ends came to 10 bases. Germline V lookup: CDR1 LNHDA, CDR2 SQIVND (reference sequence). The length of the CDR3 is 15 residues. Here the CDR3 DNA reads TGTGCCAGTAGTATAGGAACAGGGATCACAGATACGCAGTATTTT. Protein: CASSIGTGITDTQYF.

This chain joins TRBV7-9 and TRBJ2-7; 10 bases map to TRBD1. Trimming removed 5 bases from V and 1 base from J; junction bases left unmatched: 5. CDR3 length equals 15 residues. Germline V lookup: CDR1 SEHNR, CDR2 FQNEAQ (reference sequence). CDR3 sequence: CASSNPGQGSYEQYF. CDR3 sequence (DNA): TGTGCCAGCAGCAATCCGGGACAGGGGTCCTACGAGCAGTACTTC.

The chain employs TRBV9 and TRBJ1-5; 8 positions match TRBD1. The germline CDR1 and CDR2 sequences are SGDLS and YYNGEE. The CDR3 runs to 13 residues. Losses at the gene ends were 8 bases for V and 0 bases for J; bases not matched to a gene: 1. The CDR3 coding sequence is TGTGCCAGTGGACAGGGTAGCAATCAGCCCCAGCATTTT. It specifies CASGQGSNQPQHF.